The next 20 T cell receptor beta chains were all read from a single sample in a study of blood T cell repertoires in COVID-19. TCRdb keeps only in-frame clones here, not all; method: immunoSEQ multiplex PCR. The table lists 230,000 or so clones, roughly 82% of them singletons, with approximately 2.4% in the top ten. The specimen was peripheral blood. The receptors derive from a man in his forties who had recovered from COVID-19.

The chain joins TRBV5-6 to TRBJ2-5; possibly TRBD2 for D (7 bases). Germline CDR1 SGHDT, CDR2 YYEEEE. The V and J ends lost 8 bases and 5 bases respectively, with 13 bases between them. The CDR3 length is 12 residues. For the CDR3, the DNA is TGTGCCAGTCGGGGGGCCGGGGAGACCCAGTACTTC. Amino acid sequence: CASRGAGETQYF.

This chain joins TRBV7-2 and TRBJ2-5; possible D gene TRBD2, 6 bases. The V end lost 4 bases, the J end lost 5 bases, and 26 bases lay between the germline ends. The CDR3 spans 18 residues. Per the germline V gene, CDR1 is SGHTA and CDR2 is FQGNSA. The CDR3 sequence is CASSSPYSTVRAGETQYF. The CDR3 DNA sequence: TGTGCCAGCAGCTCACCCTACAGTACCGTCCGGGCGGGGGAGACCCAGTACTTC.

This rearrangement joins TRBV27 to TRBJ1-2; possibly TRBD1 for D (5 bases). The V end was cut by 1 base, the J end by 8 bases, with 11 bases between. The CDR3 has 13 residues. CDR1 and CDR2 from the germline V gene are MNHEY and SMNVEV (reference sequence). The CDR3 spells CASSLWGLGGYTF. Written as DNA, the CDR3 is TGTGCCAGCAGTTTATGGGGCTTAGGGGGCTACACCTTC.

Details on this clone: The junction does not match germline at one end; this may be a read error. V gene TRBV5-5 combines with J gene TRBJ2-7; 7 nucleotides line up with TRBD1. Germline V CDR1 and CDR2: SGHKS, YYEKEE (reference sequence). The CDR3 is 12 residues long. The CDR3 sequence: CASSSRTGTENF. The CDR3 DNA is TGTGCCAGCAGCTCCAGAACCGGGACAGAGAACTTC.

This clone came up a few times. The rearrangement links TRBV12-3 or TRBV12-4 to TRBJ2-1; 7 bases agree with TRBD2. The V gene end was trimmed by 1 base and the J gene end by 9 bases; junction bases not matched to a gene: 3. CDR3 length: 13 residues. The CDR3 region has the DNA TGTGCCAGCAGTTTAGGCGGGAGCTCTGAGCAGTTCTTC. Amino acids: CASSLGGSSEQFF.

This clone was observed once. The chain combines TRBV27 with TRBJ1-5; 7 bases fit TRBD1. The V and J ends lost 4 bases and 6 bases, in that order; junction bases with no gene match: 12. Germline assignment: CDR1 MNHEY and CDR2 SMNVEV (reference sequence). This CDR3 comprises 16 residues. This CDR3 is CASSSTHKGARQPQHF. The CDR3 DNA reads TGTGCCAGCAGTTCGACTCACAAGGGGGCGCGTCAGCCCCAGCATTTT.

The rearrangement uses TRBV15 and TRBJ1-5; D perhaps matches TRBD1 (5 bases). Trimming removed 8 bases from V and 2 bases from J, with 19 bases in between. Germline V lookup: CDR1 LNHNV, CDR2 YYDKDF (reference sequence). The CDR3 runs 16 residues. The chain's CDR3 is CATGPGGSFGNQPQHF. In DNA form, the CDR3 reads TGTGCCACCGGGCCCGGGGGAAGTTTTGGCAATCAGCCCCAGCATTTT.

The chain links TRBV2 to TRBJ2-3, with 10 bases fitting TRBD1. After removal of 2 bases from V and 3 bases from J, the junction contained 2 bases not matched to a gene. The length of the CDR3 is 15 residues. Germline CDR1 SNHLY, CDR2 FYNNEI. CDR3 bases: TGTGCCAGCAGTGAATCGGGACAGGGGACAGATACGCAGTATTTT. Its protein product is CASSESGQGTDTQYF.

This rearrangement joins TRBV5-1 to TRBJ2-3, with D tentatively TRBD2 (6 bases). The CDR3 runs 16 residues. V was trimmed by 0 bases and J by 3 bases, leaving 14 bases between them. Looked up from germline, CDR1 is SGHRS and CDR2 is YFSETQ. CDR3 bases: TGCGCCAGCAGCTTGGCCATCGGGGGTGGAACAGATACGCAGTATTTT. Residues: CASSLAIGGGTDTQYF. The entire variable domain, with the rest obtained from reference TRBV5-1 and TRBJ2-3, is as follows: KAGVTQTPRYLIKTRGQQVTLSCSPISGHRSVSWYQQTPGQGLQFLFEYFSETQRNKGNFPGRFSGRQFSNSRSEMNVSTLELGDSALYLCASSLAIGGGTDTQYFGPGTRLTVL.

The chain combines TRBV29-1 with TRBJ2-7; D unclear. V was shortened by 4 bases and J by 5 bases, with 9 bases between the two germline ends. Germline CDR1 and CDR2: SQVTM and ANQGSEA. The CDR3 totals 11 residues. The CDR3 nucleotides are TGCAGCGTTGGTCCTAACCACGAGCAGTACTTC. This codes for CSVGPNHEQYF.

The genes are TRBV5-6 and TRBJ2-7; 7 bases align to TRBD1. The CDR3 totals 14 residues. J was trimmed by 1 base and V by 0 bases; bases with no gene match: 1. In germline, CDR1 is SGHDT, CDR2 YYEEEE. In DNA, the CDR3 is TGTGCCAGCAGCTTGGAGACAGGGTCCTACGAGCAGTACTTC. As protein: CASSLETGSYEQYF.

About this clone itself: The junction does not match germline at one end; this may be a read error. The rearrangement links TRBV4-1 to TRBJ1-4; 9 nucleotides match TRBD1. This CDR3 is built from 13 residues. CDR1 is MGHRA, CDR2 YSYEKL, per germline. The DNA for the CDR3 is TGCGCCAGCAGCCAAGATGAACGGGACAGGGCGCTTTTT. Protein product: CASSQDERDRALF.

Remarks on this clone: The junction departs from the called germline gene at one end, perhaps through a read error. The gene calls are TRBV4-1 and TRBJ2-3; 10 bases align to TRBD2. The CDR3 contains 16 residues. CDR1 and CDR2 (germline): MGHRA, YSYEKL. The chain's CDR3 is CASSARLAGSTDTQYF. Here the CDR3 DNA reads TGCGCCAGCAGCGCCCGACTAGCGGGCAGCACAGATACACAGTATTTT.

The rearrangement uses TRBV19 and TRBJ2-5, with a weak D call TRBD2 (5 bases). Trimming pared 10 bases from V and 1 base from J, leaving 19 bases between. CDR1 is LNHDA, CDR2 SQIVND, per germline (reference sequence). The CDR3 consists of 15 residues. CDR3 protein: CATTKGGTIQETQYF. CDR3 in DNA: TGTGCCACGACGAAAGGAGGCACGATCCAAGAGACCCAGTACTTC.

The chain recombines TRBV4-1 with TRBJ1-6; 7 bases are a match to TRBD1. Trimming took 0 bases from V and 11 from J; bases not matched to a gene: 10. The CDR3 spans 16 residues. Germline assignment: CDR1 MGHRA and CDR2 YSYEKL. The CDR3 protein is CASSQESRTGAAPLHF. In DNA, the CDR3 is TGCGCCAGCAGCCAAGAAAGTCGGACAGGAGCGGCACCCCTCCACTTT.

The chain is built from TRBV7-9 and TRBJ2-7; the match to TRBD1 covers 9 bases. V dropped 4 bases and J dropped 5; count of bases not matched to a gene: 9. CDR3 size: 15 residues. CDR1 SEHNR and CDR2 FQNEAQ come from the germline V gene (reference sequence). This CDR3 reads CASSSRQGVRHEQYF. The CDR3 coding sequence is TGTGCCAGCAGCTCACGACAGGGGGTCCGGCACGAGCAGTACTTC.

This rearrangement joins TRBV3-1 (or the pseudogene TRBV3-2) to TRBJ1-4; D remains unclear. Germline V CDR1 and CDR2: LGHDT, YNNKEL (reference sequence). Trimming cost V 0 bases and J 1 base, with 12 bases left between them. The CDR3 spans 17 residues. The CDR3 nucleotides read TGTGCCAGCAGCCAAGATCTGGCGGATATAACTAATGAAAAACTGTTTTTT. Its protein product is CASSQDLADITNEKLFF.

The chain links TRBV11-2 to TRBJ2-6; D may be TRBD2 (5 bases). The germline V gene encodes CDR1 SGHAT and CDR2 FQNNGV. The ends were cut back, 0 bases at V and 4 bases at J, with 10 bases in the middle. The CDR3 sequence is 16 residues long. CDR3 sequence: CASSLDTGSGANVLTF. Here the CDR3 DNA reads TGTGCCAGCAGCTTAGATACGGGGTCAGGGGCCAACGTCCTGACTTTC.

CDR3: CASSFRENQPQHF. DNA of the CDR3: TGTGCCAGTAGTTTCAGGGAAAATCAGCCCCAGCATTTT. V usage is TRBV19 and J usage is TRBJ1-5, with D perhaps TRBD1 (5 bases). Trimming shortened V by 5 bases and J by 4 bases, and 9 bases separated the two germline ends. This CDR3 has 13 residues. CDR1 is LNHDA, CDR2 SQIVND, per germline (reference sequence).

This rearrangement joins TRBV6-5 to TRBJ2-5; perhaps TRBD1 as D (6 bases). This CDR3 region has 13 residues. Germline V gives CDR1 MNHEY, CDR2 SVGAGI. Trimming removed 6 bases at V and 4 bases at J, with 12 bases between. The CDR3 region is CASRSRGLETQYF. CDR3 DNA sequence: TGTGCCAGCAGGAGCAGGGGTTTAGAGACCCAGTACTTC.